One and the same sample provided the 16 T cell receptor beta chains below, sequenced in a study of neurological immune-mediated disorders. A single record per CDR3 protein comes from TCRdb applying MiXCR to the 5' RACE reads. The table records roughly 36,000 distinct CDR3 sequences, 13% to 15% of them present only once. Sample: PBMCs. The source of these receptors is a woman in her 50s with HTLV-1-associated myelopathy (HAM/TSP).

This clonotype was recorded at least ten times. The chain has TRBV5-6 and TRBJ2-7; D is uncertain. V lost 4 bases to trimming and J lost 5 bases, with 16 bases between them. The CDR3 totals 14 residues. CDR1 and CDR2 (germline): SGHDT, YYEEEE. CDR3 bases: TGTGCCAGCAGCAAGATAGTGGGCGGCAACGAGCAGTACTTC. It codes for CASSKIVGGNEQYF.

Only one count was recorded for this clonotype. A junction boundary mismatches the germline segment, possibly from a read error. This chain links TRBV7-9 with TRBJ1-1; TRBD1 agrees at 8 bases. This CDR3 comprises 14 residues. Germline V gene data show CDR1 as SEHNR and CDR2 as FQNEAQ (reference sequence). The chain's CDR3 is CVSSHRDRGTEAFF. The CDR3 DNA reads TGTGTCAGCAGCCACCGAGACAGGGGCACTGAAGCTTTCTTT.

In its sample, this clonotype was seen many times. J is TRBJ2-3 and V is TRBV4-1, with unresolved D. The germline V gene encodes CDR1 MGHRA and CDR2 YSYEKL. The CDR3 spans 15 residues. The V gene lost 5 bases and the J gene lost 0 bases, with 12 bases spanning the gap. The CDR3 nucleotides are TGCGCCAGCAGCTTCGGAGCCGATAGCACAGATACGCAGTATTTT. Translating gives CASSFGADSTDTQYF.

This clonotype was counted at least ten times. The genes are TRBV20-1 and TRBJ1-1, with TRBD1 identical over 9 bases. The CDR3 runs to 14 residues. Germline V CDR1 and CDR2: DFQATT, SNEGSKA (reference sequence). V shed 1 base and J 5 bases; nucleotides not matched to a gene: 5. Written as DNA, the CDR3 is TGCAGTGCTAGAGGGACAGGGGTACTGACTGAAGCTTTCTTT. It codes for CSARGTGVLTEAFF.

This clonotype was seen at least ten times. This chain joins TRBV5-6 and TRBJ2-5, with a tentative D call TRBD2 (6 bases). CDR3 length equals 14 residues. The V gene lost 0 bases and the J gene lost 5 bases, with 11 bases spanning the gap. The germline gives CDR1 SGHDT, CDR2 YYEEEE. CDR3 sequence reads: CASSLGLVRETQYF. DNA for the CDR3: TGTGCCAGCAGCTTGGGACTAGTGAGGGAGACCCAGTACTTC.

This clonotype has at least ten counts. V usage is TRBV6-2 or TRBV6-3 and J usage is TRBJ2-1; the match to TRBD2 covers 13 bases. The CDR3 sequence is 16 residues long. Germline-derived CDR1 and CDR2 are MNHEY and SVGEGT. V shed 6 bases and J 4 bases; nucleotides not matched to a gene: 6. CDR3 residues: CASRSPGLAGYNEQFF. CDR3 bases: TGTGCCAGCAGATCCCCGGGACTAGCGGGGTACAATGAGCAGTTCTTC.

This clonotype was counted many times. The V gene is TRBV10-2, the J gene TRBJ2-7; D uncertain. Germline values: CDR1 WSHSY, CDR2 SAAADI. V was pared by 3 bases and J by 3 bases, with 9 bases between. The CDR3 is 13 residues long. For the CDR3, the DNA is TGCGCCAGCAGTGACACGCCGCGCTACGAGCAGTACTTC. Its translation is CASSDTPRYEQYF.

This clonotype was recorded many times. The rearrangement joins TRBV12-3 or TRBV12-4 to TRBJ1-6, with TRBD1 as a possible D gene (6 bases). V was trimmed by 7 bases and J by 7 bases, leaving 20 bases between them. The CDR3 is 16 residues long. For the CDR3, the DNA is TGTGCCAGCAAGGAGAACGTGGGGGCGTCCAATTCACCCCTCCACTTT. Translated: CASKENVGASNSPLHF.

Details on this clonotype: At one of its ends the junction is not consistent with the germline gene, which may arise from a read error. The chain has TRBV9 and TRBJ2-1; weak D call: TRBD2 (7 bases). The germline V gene encodes CDR1 SGDLS and CDR2 YYNGEE. This CDR3 contains 16 residues. This CDR3 reads CASIVGEGGTWDEQFF. In nucleotides, the CDR3 is TGCGCCAGCATCGTAGGGGAGGGGGGTACTTGGGATGAGCAGTTCTTC.

A remark on this clonotype: A much larger clone lies a single base off, so this may be a read error. The J gene is TRBJ2-3, the V gene TRBV3-1; D is uncertain. Trimming left V 3 bases short and J 5 bases short, with 12 bases between. From germline, CDR1 is LGHDT and CDR2 YNNKEL (reference sequence). CDR3 size: 14 residues. The CDR3 spells CASSHPIPVDTQYF. CDR3 DNA sequence: TGTGCCAGCAGCCACCCTATTCCAGTAGATACGCAGTATTTT.

This clonotype was detected many times. The V and J genes are TRBV20-1 and TRBJ2-2; TRBD1 might be the D (5 bases). Deletions cut 6 bases from V and 6 bases from J, with 8 bases between. The CDR3 consists of 11 residues. Germline-derived CDR1 and CDR2 are DFQATT and SNEGSKA (reference sequence). The CDR3 here is CSAQGAGELFF. The CDR3 DNA sequence: TGCAGTGCCCAGGGCGCCGGGGAGCTGTTTTTT.

This clonotype has at least ten counts. The chain combines TRBV12-3 or TRBV12-4 with TRBJ1-5; D uncertain. Trimming cost V 6 bases and J 0 bases, with 12 bases left between them. This CDR3 is 15 amino acids long. For the CDR3, the DNA is TGTGCCAGCAGCCTGAAAGGAAGTAGCAATCAGCCCCAGCATTTT. It is translated as CASSLKGSSNQPQHF.

CDR3 DNA: TGCGCCAGCAGCTTAAGGGGGACGGCATACCAAGAGACAGGGGCGTACAATGAGCAGTTCTTC. Translating it yields CASSLRGTAYQETGAYNEQFF. The genes are TRBV5-1 and TRBJ2-1; TRBD1 matches at 8 bases. This CDR3 is 21 amino acids long. CDR1 is SGHRS, CDR2 YFSETQ, per germline. The J segment lost 4 bases and the V segment lost 2 bases, leaving 23 bases of the junction unmatched. Filled out from reference TRBV5-1 and TRBJ2-1, the complete variable domain reads KAGVTQTPRYLIKTRGQQVTLSCSPISGHRSVSWYQQTPGQGLQFLFEYFSETQRNKGNFPGRFSGRQFSNSRSEMNVSTLELGDSALYLCASSLRGTAYQETGAYNEQFFGPGTRLTVL.

This clonotype was picked up a small number of times. This chain connects TRBV6-1 to TRBJ1-6, with 10 bases matching TRBD1. V shed 6 bases and J 8 bases; nucleotides not matched to a gene: 4. The CDR3 is 14 amino acids. Germline-derived CDR1 and CDR2 are MNHNS and SASEGT. In DNA form, the CDR3 reads TGTGCCAGCAGCTGGACAGGGGGAGATTCACCCCTCCACTTT. This encodes CASSWTGGDSPLHF.

This clonotype was observed many times. This rearrangement joins TRBV29-1 to TRBJ1-2; no reliable D call. In germline, CDR1 is SQVTM, CDR2 ANQGSEA. The CDR3 totals 12 residues. The V end lost 7 bases, the J end lost 6 bases, and 15 bases lay between the germline ends. CDR3 nucleotide sequence: TGCAGCGCCGCCGGTCAGAGGAATGGCTACACCTTC. Translated, it gives CSAAGQRNGYTF.

This clonotype was found many times. This chain links TRBV20-1 with TRBJ2-5; the match to TRBD2 covers 8 bases. The CDR3 runs to 13 residues. After removal of 6 bases from V and 5 bases from J, the junction contained 8 bases not matched to a gene. Germline CDR1 DFQATT, CDR2 SNEGSKA (reference sequence). The CDR3 DNA reads TGCAGTGCGCGTACTAGCGGCGGGGAGACCCAGTACTTC. Translating gives CSARTSGGETQYF.